Given below is one T cell receptor (beta chain) in context. Method: immunoSEQ multiplex PCR; TCRdb's copy keeps in-frame clones and lacks some. The sample contains over 100,000 clones, roughly 90% of which appear only once. The CDR3 is made up of 14 amino acids. The germline gives CDR1 SQVTM, CDR2 ANQGSEA. V lost 4 bases, J lost 4 bases, and 3 bases stayed unmatched. The sample originates from a study of T cell changes during pregnancy in multiple sclerosis. The sequencing here drew on peripheral blood, taken in the third trimester of pregnancy. J is TRBJ2-2 and V is TRBV29-1, with 10 bases lining up with TRBD1. The clonotype comes from a female donor with multiple sclerosis, enrolled in a pregnancy study. The CDR3 DNA reads as TGCAGCGTTGCGGGGACAGGGGTCACCGGGGAGCTGTTTTTT. It yields the protein CSVAGTGVTGELFF.